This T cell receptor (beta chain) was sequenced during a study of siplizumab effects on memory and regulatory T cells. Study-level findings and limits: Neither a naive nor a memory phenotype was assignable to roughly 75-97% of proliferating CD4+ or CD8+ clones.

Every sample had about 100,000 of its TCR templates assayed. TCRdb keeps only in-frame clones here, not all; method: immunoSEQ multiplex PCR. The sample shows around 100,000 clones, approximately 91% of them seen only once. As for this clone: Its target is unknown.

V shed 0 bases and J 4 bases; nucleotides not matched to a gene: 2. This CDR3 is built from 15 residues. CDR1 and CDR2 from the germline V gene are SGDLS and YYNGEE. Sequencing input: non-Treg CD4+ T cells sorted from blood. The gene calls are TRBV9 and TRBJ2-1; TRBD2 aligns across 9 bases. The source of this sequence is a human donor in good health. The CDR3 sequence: CASSVGAGGYNEQFF. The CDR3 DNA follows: TGTGCCAGCAGCGTAGGGGCGGGAGGGTACAATGAGCAGTTCTTC.